These 10 T cell receptor beta chains originate from one sample sequenced in a study of T-cell reconstitution after alpha-beta-depleted transplantation in children. The TCRbeta library was prepared with unique molecular identifiers. MiXCR, run by TCRdb on the PCR reads, gives a single entry per CDR3 protein. The table has about 580,000 distinct CDR3 sequences, roughly 30% seen once. The sequences come from PBMCs, collected before TCRalphabeta/CD19-depleted stem cell transplant. These receptors were taken from a boy younger than two with Wiskott-Aldrich syndrome, due to receive a stem cell transplant.

Only a few counts were recorded for this clonotype. The rearrangement links TRBV11-2 to TRBJ2-5; either TRBD1 or TRBD2 may fit D (6 bases each). The germline V gene encodes CDR1 SGHAT and CDR2 FQNNGV. V was clipped by 0 bases and J by 4 bases, with 15 bases between them. The CDR3 consists of 16 residues. CDR3 amino acids: CASSLDRGDGGETQYF. The CDR3 nucleotides are TGTGCCAGCAGCTTAGATAGGGGGGATGGGGGAGAGACCCAGTACTTC.

This clonotype was counted between two and nine times. The chain employs TRBV12-3 or TRBV12-4 and TRBJ2-3; the match to TRBD2 covers 7 bases. J gave up 2 bases and V 5 bases, and 13 bases lay outside the gene matches. This CDR3 comprises 17 residues. The CDR3 DNA reads TGTGCCAGCAGTAACAAGGGGCGAGCGGGGATCACAGATACGCAGTATTTT. Its protein is CASSNKGRAGITDTQYF.

V is TRBV27 and J is TRBJ2-3; D gene uncertain. Germline-derived CDR1 and CDR2 are MNHEY and SMNVEV (reference sequence). This CDR3 spans 12 amino acids. Trimming removed 4 bases from V and 8 bases from J, with 10 bases in between. For the CDR3, the DNA is TGTGCCAGCAGTTCCCTTGGCTTTACGCAGTATTTT. Protein sequence: CASSSLGFTQYF.

Only a few counts were recorded for this clonotype. The chain has TRBV20-1 and TRBJ2-7, with TRBD2 matching 11 bases. The CDR3 contains 15 residues. The V gene end was trimmed by 4 bases and the J gene end by 1 base; junction bases not matched to a gene: 6. The V gene's germline CDR1 is DFQATT and CDR2 SNEGSKA (reference sequence). This chain's CDR3 is CSATGTSGTSYEQYF. CDR3 sequence (DNA): TGCAGTGCTACCGGGACTAGCGGCACTTCCTACGAGCAGTACTTC.

The V call is TRBV9, the J call TRBJ2-3; possibly TRBD2 for D (5 bases). With 0 bases removed from V and 2 bases from J, the gap between germline ends came to 7 bases. The CDR3 sequence is 14 residues long. CDR1 and CDR2 (germline): SGDLS, YYNGEE. CDR3 region: CASSVASITDTQYF. DNA for the CDR3: TGTGCCAGCAGCGTAGCTAGCATCACAGATACGCAGTATTTT.

In its sample, this clonotype was seen a few times. J is TRBJ2-7 and V is TRBV12-3 or TRBV12-4; no reliable D call. CDR3 length: 15 amino acids. V lost 3 bases and J lost 0, with 12 bases in between. The CDR3 loop reads CASSFRTWGSYEQYF. The CDR3 coding sequence is TGTGCCAGCAGTTTCCGGACCTGGGGCTCCTACGAGCAGTACTTC.

This clonotype was recorded a few times. This chain links TRBV15 with TRBJ2-5; D is unresolved. The CDR3 has 18 amino acids. The V end was cut by 1 base, the J end by 0 bases, with 18 bases between. Germline CDR1 is LNHNV and CDR2 is YYDKDF (reference sequence). The CDR3 nucleotides read TGTGCCACCAGCAGAGGCCCCCTCAGACAAACGTACCAAGAGACCCAGTACTTC. Its translation: CATSRGPLRQTYQETQYF.

This clonotype was seen ten or more times. V and J are TRBV12-3 or TRBV12-4 and TRBJ2-7; TRBD2 might be the D (6 bases). The CDR3 is made up of 14 amino acids. Trimming cost V 5 bases and J 3 bases, with 14 bases left between them. The CDR3 reads CASSPRPSDYEQYF. CDR3 coding DNA: TGTGCCAGCAGTCCCAGGCCTAGCGACTACGAGCAGTACTTC.

The chain joins TRBV5-6 to TRBJ1-1; D unresolved. The CDR3 extends over 14 amino acids. Trimming removed 4 bases at V and 7 bases at J, with 17 bases between. Germline CDR1 SGHDT, CDR2 YYEEEE. This chain's CDR3 is CASSTRSWGSEAFF. The CDR3 bases are TGTGCCAGCAGCACACGATCATGGGGAAGTGAAGCTTTCTTT.

The chain recombines TRBV5-1 with TRBJ2-5; TRBD1 aligns across 7 bases. The CDR3 loop spans 15 amino acids. The V segment lost 3 bases and the J segment 3 bases; nucleotides outside the gene matches: 8. Germline lookup yields CDR1 SGHRS and CDR2 YFSETQ. The CDR3 sequence is CASSYSGTAEETQYF. The CDR3 DNA sequence: TGCGCCAGCAGCTATTCCGGGACAGCGGAAGAGACCCAGTACTTC.